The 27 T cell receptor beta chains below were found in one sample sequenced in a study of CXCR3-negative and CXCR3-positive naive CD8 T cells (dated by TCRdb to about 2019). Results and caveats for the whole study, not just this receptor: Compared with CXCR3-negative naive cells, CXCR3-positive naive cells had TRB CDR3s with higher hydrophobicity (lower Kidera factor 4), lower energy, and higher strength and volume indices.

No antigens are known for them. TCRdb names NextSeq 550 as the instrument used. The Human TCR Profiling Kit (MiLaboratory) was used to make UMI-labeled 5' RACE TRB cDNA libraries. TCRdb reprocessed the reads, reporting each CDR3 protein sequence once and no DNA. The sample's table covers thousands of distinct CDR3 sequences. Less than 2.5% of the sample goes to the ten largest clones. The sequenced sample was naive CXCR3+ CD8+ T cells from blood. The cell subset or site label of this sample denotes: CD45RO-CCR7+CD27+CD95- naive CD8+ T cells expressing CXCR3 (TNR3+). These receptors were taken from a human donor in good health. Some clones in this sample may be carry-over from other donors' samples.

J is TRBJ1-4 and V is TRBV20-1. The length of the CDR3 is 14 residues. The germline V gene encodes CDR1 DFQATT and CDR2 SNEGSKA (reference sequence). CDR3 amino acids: CSARTGDYNEKLFF.

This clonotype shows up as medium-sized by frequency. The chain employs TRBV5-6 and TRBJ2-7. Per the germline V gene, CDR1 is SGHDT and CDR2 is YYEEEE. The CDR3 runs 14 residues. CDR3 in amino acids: CASSFLGNPYEQYF. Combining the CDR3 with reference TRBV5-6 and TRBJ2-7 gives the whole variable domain DAGVTQSPTHLIKTRGQQVTLRCSPKSGHDTVSWYQQALGQGPQFIFQYYEEEERQRGNFPDRFSGHQFPNYSSELNVNALLLGDSALYLCASSFLGNPYEQYFGPGTRLTVT.

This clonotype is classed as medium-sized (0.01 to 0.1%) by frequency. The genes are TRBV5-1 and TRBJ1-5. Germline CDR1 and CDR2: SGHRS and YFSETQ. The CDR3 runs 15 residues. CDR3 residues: CASSLEGYPNQPQHF.

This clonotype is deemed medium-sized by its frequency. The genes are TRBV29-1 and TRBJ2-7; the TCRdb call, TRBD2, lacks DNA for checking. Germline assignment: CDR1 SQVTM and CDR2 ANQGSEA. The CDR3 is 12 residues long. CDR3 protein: CSVGEGYYEQYF.

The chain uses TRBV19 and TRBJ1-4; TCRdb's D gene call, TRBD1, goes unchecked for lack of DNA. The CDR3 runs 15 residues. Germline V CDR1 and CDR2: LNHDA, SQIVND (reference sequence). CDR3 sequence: CASSLRDGPNEKLFF.

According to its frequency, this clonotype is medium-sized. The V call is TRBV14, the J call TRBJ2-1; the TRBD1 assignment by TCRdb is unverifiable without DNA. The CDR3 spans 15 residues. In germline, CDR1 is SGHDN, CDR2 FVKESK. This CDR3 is CASSQDSRGLYEQFF.

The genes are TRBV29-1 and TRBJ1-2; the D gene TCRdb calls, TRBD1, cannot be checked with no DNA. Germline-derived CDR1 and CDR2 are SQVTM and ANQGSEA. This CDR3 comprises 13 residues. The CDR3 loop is CSVDQGRGYGYTF.

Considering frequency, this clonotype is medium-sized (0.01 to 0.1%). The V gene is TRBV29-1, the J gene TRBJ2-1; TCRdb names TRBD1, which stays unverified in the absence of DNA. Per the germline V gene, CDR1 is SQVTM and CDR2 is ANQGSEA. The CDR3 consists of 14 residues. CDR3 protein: CSVEDRVPLGEQFF.

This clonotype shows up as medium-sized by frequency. The CDR3 here is CASSSILAGPTYEQYF. The V and J genes are TRBV7-2 and TRBJ2-7; TCRdb proposes TRBD2, but this gene call is untestable without DNA. The germline V gene encodes CDR1 SGHTA and CDR2 FQGNSA. CDR3 length: 16 amino acids.

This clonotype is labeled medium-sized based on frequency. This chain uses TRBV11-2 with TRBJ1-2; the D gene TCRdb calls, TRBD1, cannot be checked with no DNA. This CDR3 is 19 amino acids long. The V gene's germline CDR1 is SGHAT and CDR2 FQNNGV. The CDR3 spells CASSLAPGGQGATNYGYTF.

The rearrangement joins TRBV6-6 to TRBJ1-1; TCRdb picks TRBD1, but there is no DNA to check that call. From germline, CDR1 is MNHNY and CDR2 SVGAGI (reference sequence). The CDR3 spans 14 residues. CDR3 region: CASSTDRRGTEAFF.

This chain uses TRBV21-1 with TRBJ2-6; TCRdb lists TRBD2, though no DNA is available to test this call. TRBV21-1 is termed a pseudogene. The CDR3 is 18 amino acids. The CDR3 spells CASSKVGQASSGANVLTF.

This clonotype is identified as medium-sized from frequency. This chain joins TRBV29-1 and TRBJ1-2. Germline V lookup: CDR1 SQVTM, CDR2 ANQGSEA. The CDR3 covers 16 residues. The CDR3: CSVEGEKDSRLYGYTF.

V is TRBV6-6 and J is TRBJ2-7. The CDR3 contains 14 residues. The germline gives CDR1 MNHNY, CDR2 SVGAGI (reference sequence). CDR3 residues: CASSQDDISYEQYF.

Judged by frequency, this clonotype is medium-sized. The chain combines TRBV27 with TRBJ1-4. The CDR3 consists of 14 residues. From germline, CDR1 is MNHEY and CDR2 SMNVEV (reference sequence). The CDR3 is CASSTLRDNEKLFF.

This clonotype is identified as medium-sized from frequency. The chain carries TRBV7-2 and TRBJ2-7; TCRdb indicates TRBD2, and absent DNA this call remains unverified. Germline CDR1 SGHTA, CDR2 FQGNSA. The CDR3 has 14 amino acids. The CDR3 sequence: CASTRAGGSYEQYF.

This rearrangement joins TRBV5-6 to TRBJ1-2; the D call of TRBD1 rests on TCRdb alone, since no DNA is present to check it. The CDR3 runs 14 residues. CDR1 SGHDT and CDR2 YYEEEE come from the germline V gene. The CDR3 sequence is CASSLGTGNYGYTF.

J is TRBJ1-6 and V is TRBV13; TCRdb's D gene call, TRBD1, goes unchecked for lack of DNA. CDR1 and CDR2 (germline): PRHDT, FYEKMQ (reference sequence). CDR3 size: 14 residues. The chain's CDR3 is CASSYSRGGSPLHF.

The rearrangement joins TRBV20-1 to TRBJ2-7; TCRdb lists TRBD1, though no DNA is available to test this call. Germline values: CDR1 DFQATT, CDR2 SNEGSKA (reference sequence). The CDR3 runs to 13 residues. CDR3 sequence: CSALRDRDYEQYF.

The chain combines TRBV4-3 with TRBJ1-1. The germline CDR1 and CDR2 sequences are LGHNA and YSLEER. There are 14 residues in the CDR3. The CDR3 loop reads CASSQETLNTEAFF.

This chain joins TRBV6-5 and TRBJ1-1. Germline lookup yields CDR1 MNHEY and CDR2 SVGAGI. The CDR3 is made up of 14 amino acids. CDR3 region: CASSYSSLNTEAFF.

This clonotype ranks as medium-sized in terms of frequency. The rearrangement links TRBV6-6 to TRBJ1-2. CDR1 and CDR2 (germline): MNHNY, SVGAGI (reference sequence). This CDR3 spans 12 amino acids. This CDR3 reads CASDVGSGGYTF.

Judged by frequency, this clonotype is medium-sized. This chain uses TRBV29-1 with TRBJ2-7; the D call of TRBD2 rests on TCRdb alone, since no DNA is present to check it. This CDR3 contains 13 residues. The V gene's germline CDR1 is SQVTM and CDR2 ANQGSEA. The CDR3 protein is CSVELADAYEQYF.

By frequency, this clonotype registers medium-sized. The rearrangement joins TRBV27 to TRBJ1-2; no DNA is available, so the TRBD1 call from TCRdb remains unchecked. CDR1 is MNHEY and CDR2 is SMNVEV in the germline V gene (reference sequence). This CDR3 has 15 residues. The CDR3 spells CASSLLTGGLLGYTF.

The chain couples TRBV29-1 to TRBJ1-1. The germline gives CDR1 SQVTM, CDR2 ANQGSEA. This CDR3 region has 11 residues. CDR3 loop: CSVGGTTEAFF.

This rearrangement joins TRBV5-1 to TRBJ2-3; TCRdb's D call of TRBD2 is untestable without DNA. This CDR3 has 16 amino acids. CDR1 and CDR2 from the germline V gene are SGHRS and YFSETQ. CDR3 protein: CASSLGVAGATDTQYF. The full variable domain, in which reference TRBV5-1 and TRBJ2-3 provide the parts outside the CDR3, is KAGVTQTPRYLIKTRGQQVTLSCSPISGHRSVSWYQQTPGQGLQFLFEYFSETQRNKGNFPGRFSGRQFSNSRSEMNVSTLELGDSALYLCASSLGVAGATDTQYFGPGTRLTVL.

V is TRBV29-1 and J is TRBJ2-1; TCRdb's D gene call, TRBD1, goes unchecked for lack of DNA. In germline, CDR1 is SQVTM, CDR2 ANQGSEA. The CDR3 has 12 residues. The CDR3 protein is CSVEDHRDEQFF.